These 19 T cell receptor beta chains came from one sample sequenced in a study of T-cell memory formation after mild COVID-19. One entry per CDR3 protein, called by TCRdb with MiXCR from the 5' RACE reads. The repertoire consists of fewer than 250,000 distinct CDR3 sequences, with 27% occurring once and the leading ten covering about an eighth. The material sequenced was PBMCs or a T cell subset sorted from them (not recorded which). These receptors were collected from an adult woman who had mild COVID-19 (a few samples of this study predate the infection). Cell type and time point are not known.

The chain joins TRBV7-2 to TRBJ2-7; 9 positions agree with TRBD2. V lost 1 base and J lost 2; bases outside the gene matches: 9. There are 17 residues in the CDR3. CDR1 SGHTA and CDR2 FQGNSA come from the germline V gene. The CDR3: CASSLVSVGGRAYEQYF. The DNA of the CDR3 is TGTGCCAGCAGCTTAGTAAGCGTTGGCGGGAGGGCCTACGAGCAGTACTTC.

This chain's CDR3 is CASSTWTGGTDTQYF. CDR3 coding DNA: TGTGCCAGCAGCACCTGGACAGGGGGCACAGATACGCAGTATTTT. The chain carries TRBV11-2 and TRBJ2-3; 9 positions agree with TRBD1. CDR3 size: 15 residues. Germline V gene lookup returns CDR1 SGHAT and CDR2 FQNNGV. After removal of 5 bases from V and 1 base from J, the junction contained 4 bases not matched to a gene.

The CDR3 sequence: CASSHDPAGGNSPLHF. CDR3 DNA: TGCGCCAGCAGCCACGACCCCGCGGGGGGTAATTCACCCCTCCACTTT. V usage is TRBV4-1 and J usage is TRBJ1-6, with D perhaps TRBD1 (5 bases). The CDR3 length is 16 residues. The germline gives CDR1 MGHRA, CDR2 YSYEKL. Trimming left V 3 bases short and J 6 bases short, with 15 bases between.

V usage is TRBV3-1 and J usage is TRBJ1-2, with D maybe TRBD1 (6 bases). The CDR3 spans 14 residues. Trimming cost V 4 bases and J 8 bases, with 17 bases left between them. Germline V gene lookup returns CDR1 LGHDT and CDR2 YNNKEL (reference sequence). The CDR3 is CASSPTAGVWGYTF. The CDR3 bases are TGTGCCAGCAGCCCAACCGCAGGGGTTTGGGGCTACACCTTC.

This chain links TRBV2 with TRBJ2-1, with a tentative D call TRBD2 (5 bases). The CDR3 extends over 14 amino acids. Germline CDR1 reads SNHLY; CDR2 reads FYNNEI. Deletions cut 7 bases from V and 5 bases from J, with 15 bases between. The CDR3 region has the DNA TGTGCCAGCACCCCCCGGACGGGGAACAATGAGCAGTTCTTC. Encoded protein: CASTPRTGNNEQFF. Full variable domain (rest looked up from reference TRBV2 and TRBJ2-1): EPEVTQTPSHQVTQMGQEVILRCVPISNHLYFYWYRQILGQKVEFLVSFYNNEISEKSEIFDDQFSVERPDGSNFTLKIRSTKLEDSAMYFCASTPRTGNNEQFFGPGTRLTVL.

There are a few counts of this clonotype. The genes are TRBV30 and TRBJ1-6; the D is unclear. V lost 6 bases and J 8 bases, leaving 11 bases between the germline ends. The germline V gene has CDR1 GTSNPN and CDR2 SVGIG (reference sequence). The CDR3 extends over 12 amino acids. For the CDR3, the DNA is TGTGCCTGTGGAGGTAGACATTCACCCCTCCACTTT. Protein product: CACGGRHSPLHF.

This clonotype occurred a few times. V usage is TRBV7-6 and J usage is TRBJ2-1; 15 nucleotides line up with TRBD2. The V segment lost 4 bases and the J segment 3 bases; nucleotides outside the gene matches: 10. Germline CDR1 SGHVS, CDR2 FNYEAQ. The CDR3 runs to 19 residues. CDR3 sequence: CASSSGLAGGFQDYNEQFF. CDR3 DNA: TGTGCCAGCAGCTCGGGACTAGCGGGAGGCTTCCAGGACTACAATGAGCAGTTCTTC.

This chain uses TRBV20-1 with TRBJ1-1; D may be TRBD1 (6 bases). The length of the CDR3 is 13 residues. The germline V gene encodes CDR1 DFQATT and CDR2 SNEGSKA (reference sequence). The germline V and J ends were trimmed by 3 bases and 3 bases, with 11 bases remaining between them. Here the CDR3 reads CSASKGVDTEAFF. CDR3 in DNA: TGCAGTGCTAGTAAGGGGGTGGACACTGAAGCTTTCTTT.

This clonotype was detected ten times or more. The chain is built from TRBV4-3 and TRBJ2-5, with 11 bases fitting TRBD2. Looked up from germline, CDR1 is LGHNA and CDR2 is YSLEER. This CDR3 spans 20 amino acids. The ends lost 2 bases at V and 5 bases at J; junction bases unmatched: 19. The CDR3 nucleotides read TGCGCCAGCAGCCAATACAATCCGGGACTAGCGGCCCGGGGCGCGGAGACCCAGTACTTC. Translating it yields CASSQYNPGLAARGAETQYF.

The V call is TRBV7-9, the J call TRBJ2-1, with D unclear. Germline assignment: CDR1 SEHNR and CDR2 FQNEAQ (reference sequence). Trimming took 1 base from V and 9 from J, leaving 10 bases between them. The CDR3 totals 13 residues. CDR3 residues: CASSLVPPVEQFF. The CDR3 DNA follows: TGTGCCAGCAGCTTAGTCCCCCCGGTTGAGCAGTTCTTC.

This chain joins TRBV4-1 and TRBJ2-1, with D perhaps matching TRBD1 (5 bases). V dropped 4 bases and J dropped 5 bases, with 12 bases sitting between them. Per the germline V gene, CDR1 is MGHRA and CDR2 is YSYEKL. CDR3 size: 14 residues. The CDR3 here is CASSRVQDHNEQFF. The DNA of the CDR3 is TGCGCCAGCAGCCGGGTACAGGACCACAATGAGCAGTTCTTC.

This chain connects TRBV18 to TRBJ2-1; D is possibly TRBD1 or TRBD2 (5 bases each). Germline lookup yields CDR1 KGHSH and CDR2 LQKENI. The ends were cut back, 4 bases at V and 4 bases at J, with 11 bases in the middle. CDR3 size: 14 residues. The CDR3 bases are TGTGCCAGCTCACTTAGGGGAGCGTACAATGAGCAGTTCTTC. Translated: CASSLRGAYNEQFF.

This chain joins TRBV7-8 and TRBJ1-1, with 8 positions matching TRBD1. The V and J ends lost 7 bases and 5 bases, in that order; junction bases with no gene match: 3. Germline CDR1 is SGHVS and CDR2 is FQNEAQ. This CDR3 is 12 amino acids long. The CDR3 region has the DNA TGTGCCAGCACCACAGGGGGGACTGAAGCTTTCTTT. Its protein product is CASTTGGTEAFF.

The rearrangement links TRBV14 to TRBJ2-2, with 7 bases lining up with TRBD1. This CDR3 spans 17 amino acids. V lost 0 bases, J lost 4 bases, and 8 bases stayed unmatched. Germline assignment: CDR1 SGHDN and CDR2 FVKESK. CDR3 region: CASSQDQGVKGTGELFF. Here the CDR3 DNA reads TGTGCCAGCAGCCAAGATCAGGGGGTCAAGGGCACCGGGGAGCTGTTTTTT.

The chain is built from TRBV2 and TRBJ2-6; 7 bases line up with TRBD1. CDR1 and CDR2 from the germline V gene are SNHLY and FYNNEI. With V trimmed by 7 bases and J by 2 bases, 5 bases remained unmatched. The CDR3 contains 15 residues. CDR3 sequence (DNA): TGTGCCAGCATCTTCCAGGGGGCTGGGGCCAACGTCCTGACTTTC. Protein: CASIFQGAGANVLTF.

The J gene is TRBJ2-5, the V gene TRBV11-3; 9 bases match TRBD1. With 6 bases clipped from V and 3 bases from J, the junction kept 2 bases outside the gene matches. The CDR3 sequence is 13 residues long. The germline V gene encodes CDR1 SGHNT and CDR2 YENEEA. CDR3 sequence: CASRGTGKETQYF. In DNA, the CDR3 is TGTGCCAGCAGGGGGACAGGGAAAGAGACCCAGTACTTC.

About this clonotype itself: At one of its ends the junction is not consistent with the germline gene, which may arise from a read error. The chain joins TRBV5-1 to TRBJ1-2, with TRBD1 matching over 7 bases. Germline V gives CDR1 SGHRS, CDR2 YFSETQ. This CDR3 contains 14 residues. The CDR3 nucleotides are TGCGCCAGCAGCCTCCCCACAGGGGCATATGGCTACACATTC. This codes for CASSLPTGAYGYTF. The full variable domain, completed using reference TRBV5-1 and TRBJ1-2, is KAGVTQTPRYLIKTRGQQVTLSCSPISGHRSVSWYQQTPGQGLQFLFEYFSETQRNKGNFPGRFSGRQFSNSRSEMNVSTLELGDSALYLCASSLPTGAYGYTFGSGTRLTVV.

This clonotype was recorded a few times. The genes are TRBV29-1 and TRBJ2-7; 9 bases are a match to TRBD1. The CDR3 contains 12 residues. J was trimmed by 7 bases and V by 3 bases; bases with no gene match: 4. Germline V gene sequence: CDR1 SQVTM, CDR2 ANQGSEA. CDR3 loop: CSVDGTGMEQYF. DNA of the CDR3: TGCAGCGTTGATGGGACAGGGATGGAGCAGTACTTC.

There are a few counts of this clonotype. The V and J genes are TRBV7-2 and TRBJ2-7; unclear D gene. Germline V gene data show CDR1 as SGHTA and CDR2 as FQGNSA. CDR3 length: 15 residues. V was shortened by 4 bases and J by 0 bases, with 13 bases between the two germline ends. In nucleotides, the CDR3 is TGTGCCAGCAGCTCACGGGTCCTGAGCTCCTACGAGCAGTACTTC. This sequence encodes CASSSRVLSSYEQYF.